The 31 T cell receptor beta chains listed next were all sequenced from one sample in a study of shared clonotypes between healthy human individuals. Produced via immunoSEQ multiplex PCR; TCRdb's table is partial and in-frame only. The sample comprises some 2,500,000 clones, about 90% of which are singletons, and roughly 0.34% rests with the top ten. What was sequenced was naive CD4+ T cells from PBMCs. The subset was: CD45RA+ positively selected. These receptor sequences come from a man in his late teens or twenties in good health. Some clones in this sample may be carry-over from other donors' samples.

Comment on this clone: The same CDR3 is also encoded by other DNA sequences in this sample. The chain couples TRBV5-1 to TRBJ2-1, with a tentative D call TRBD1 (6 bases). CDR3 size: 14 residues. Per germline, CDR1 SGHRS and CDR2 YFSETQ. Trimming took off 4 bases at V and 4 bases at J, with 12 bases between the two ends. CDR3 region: CASSPGQSYNEQFF. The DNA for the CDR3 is TGCGCCAGCAGCCCGGGACAATCATACAATGAGCAGTTCTTC.

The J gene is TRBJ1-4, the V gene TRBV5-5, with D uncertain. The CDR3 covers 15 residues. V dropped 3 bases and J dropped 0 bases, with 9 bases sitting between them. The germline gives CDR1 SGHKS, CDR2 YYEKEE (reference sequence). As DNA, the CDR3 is TGTGCCAGCAGCTCCTCAATTGCAACTAATGAAAAACTGTTTTTT. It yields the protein CASSSSIATNEKLFF.

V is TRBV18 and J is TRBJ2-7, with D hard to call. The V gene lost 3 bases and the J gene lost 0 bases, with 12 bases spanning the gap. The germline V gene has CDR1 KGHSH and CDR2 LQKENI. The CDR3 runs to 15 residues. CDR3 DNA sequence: TGTGCCAGCTCACCGCCCAGTCTGGGCTCCTACGAGCAGTACTTC. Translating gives CASSPPSLGSYEQYF.

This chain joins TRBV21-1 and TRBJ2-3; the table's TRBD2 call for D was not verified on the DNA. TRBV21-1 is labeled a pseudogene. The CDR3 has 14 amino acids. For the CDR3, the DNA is TGTGCCACCCATACGGGGGGAGACACAGATACGCAGTATTTT. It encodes CATHTGGDTDTQYF.

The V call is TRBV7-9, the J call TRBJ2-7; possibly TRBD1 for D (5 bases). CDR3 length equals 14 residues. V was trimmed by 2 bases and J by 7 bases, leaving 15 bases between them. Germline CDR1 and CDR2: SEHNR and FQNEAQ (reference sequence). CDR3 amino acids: CASSLTAGLREQYF. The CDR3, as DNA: TGTGCCAGCAGCTTAACGGCAGGGCTTAGGGAGCAGTACTTC.

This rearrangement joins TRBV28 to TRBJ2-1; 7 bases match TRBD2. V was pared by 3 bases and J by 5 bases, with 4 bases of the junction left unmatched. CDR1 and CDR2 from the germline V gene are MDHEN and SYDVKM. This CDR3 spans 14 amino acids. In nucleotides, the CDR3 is TGTGCCAGCAGTTTGGTGGGAGGGAACAATGAGCAGTTCTTC. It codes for CASSLVGGNNEQFF.

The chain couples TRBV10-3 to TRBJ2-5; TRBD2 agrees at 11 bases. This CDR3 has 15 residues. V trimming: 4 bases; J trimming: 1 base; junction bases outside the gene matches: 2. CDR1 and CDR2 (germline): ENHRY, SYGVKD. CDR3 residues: CAISATSGTQETQYF. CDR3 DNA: TGTGCCATCAGTGCGACTAGCGGGACCCAAGAGACCCAGTACTTC.

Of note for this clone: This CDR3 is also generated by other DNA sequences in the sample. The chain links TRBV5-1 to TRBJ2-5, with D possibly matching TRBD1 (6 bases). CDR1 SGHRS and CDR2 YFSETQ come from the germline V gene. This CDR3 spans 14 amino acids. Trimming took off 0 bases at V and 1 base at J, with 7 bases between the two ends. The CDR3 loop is CASSLGTAQETQYF. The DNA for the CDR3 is TGCGCCAGCAGCTTGGGGACAGCCCAAGAGACCCAGTACTTC.

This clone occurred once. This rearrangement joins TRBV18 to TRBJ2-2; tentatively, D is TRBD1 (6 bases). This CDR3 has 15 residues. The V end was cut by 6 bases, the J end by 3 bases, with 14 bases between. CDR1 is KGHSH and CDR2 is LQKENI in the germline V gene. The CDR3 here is CASSQGRQDTGELFF. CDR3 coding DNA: TGTGCCAGCTCCCAGGGTAGACAGGACACCGGGGAGCTGTTTTTT.

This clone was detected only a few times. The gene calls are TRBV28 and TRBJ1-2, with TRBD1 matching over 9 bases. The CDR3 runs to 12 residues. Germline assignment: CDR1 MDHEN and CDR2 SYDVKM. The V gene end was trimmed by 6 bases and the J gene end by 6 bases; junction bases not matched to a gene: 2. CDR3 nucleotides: TGTGCCAGCAGCACAGGGGGCGATGGCTACACCTTC. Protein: CASSTGGDGYTF.

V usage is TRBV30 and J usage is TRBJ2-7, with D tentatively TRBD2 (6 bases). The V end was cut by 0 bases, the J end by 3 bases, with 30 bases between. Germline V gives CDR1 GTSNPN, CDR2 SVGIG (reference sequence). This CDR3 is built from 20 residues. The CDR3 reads CAWSVRRLSGRASGFYEQYF. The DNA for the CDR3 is TGTGCCTGGAGTGTACGCCGTCTGAGTGGCAGGGCGAGCGGGTTCTACGAGCAGTACTTC. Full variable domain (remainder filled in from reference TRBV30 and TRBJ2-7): SQTIHQWPATLVQPVGSPLSLECTVEGTSNPNLYWYRQAAGRGLQLLFYSVGIGQISSEVPQNLSASRPQDRQFILSSKKLLLSDSGFYLCAWSVRRLSGRASGFYEQYFGPGTRLTVT.

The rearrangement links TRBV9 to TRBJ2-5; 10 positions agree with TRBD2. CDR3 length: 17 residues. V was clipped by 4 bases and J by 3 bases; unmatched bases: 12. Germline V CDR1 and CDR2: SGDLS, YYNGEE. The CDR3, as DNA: TGTGCCAGCAGCCTAGCCTCTAGCGGGAGACAGAAAGAGACCCAGTACTTC. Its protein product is CASSLASSGRQKETQYF.

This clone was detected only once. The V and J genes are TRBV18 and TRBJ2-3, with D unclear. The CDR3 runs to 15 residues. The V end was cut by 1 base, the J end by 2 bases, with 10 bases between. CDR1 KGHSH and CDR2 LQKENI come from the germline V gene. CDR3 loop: CASSPLQSYTDTQYF. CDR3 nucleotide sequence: TGTGCCAGCTCACCACTTCAGTCCTACACAGATACGCAGTATTTT.

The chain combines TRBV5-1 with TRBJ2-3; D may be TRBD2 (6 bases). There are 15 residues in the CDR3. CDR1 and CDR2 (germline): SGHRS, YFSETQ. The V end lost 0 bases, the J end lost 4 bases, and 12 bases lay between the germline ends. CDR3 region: CASSLASRESDTQYF. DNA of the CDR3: TGCGCCAGCAGCTTGGCTAGCCGGGAGTCAGATACGCAGTATTTT.

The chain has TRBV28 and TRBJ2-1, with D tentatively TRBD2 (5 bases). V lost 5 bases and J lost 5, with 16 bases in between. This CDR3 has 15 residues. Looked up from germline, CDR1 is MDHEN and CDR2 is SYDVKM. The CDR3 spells CASSVSGIWHNEQFF. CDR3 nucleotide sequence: TGTGCCAGCAGTGTCTCCGGGATCTGGCACAATGAGCAGTTCTTC.

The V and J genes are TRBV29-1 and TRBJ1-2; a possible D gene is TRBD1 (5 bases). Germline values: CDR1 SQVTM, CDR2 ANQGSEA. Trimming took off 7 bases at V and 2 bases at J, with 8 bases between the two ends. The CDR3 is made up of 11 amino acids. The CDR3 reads CSGGENYGYTF. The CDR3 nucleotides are TGCAGCGGGGGGGAGAACTATGGCTACACCTTC.

CDR3 amino acids: CASSLGAKGKATEAFF. The CDR3 nucleotides are TGTGCCAGCAGCTTAGGGGCCAAGGGTAAGGCTACTGAAGCTTTCTTT. The V call is TRBV7-6, the J call TRBJ1-1; unclear D gene. The germline V and J ends were trimmed by 1 base and 5 bases, with 17 bases remaining between them. This CDR3 has 16 amino acids. CDR1 is SGHVS, CDR2 FNYEAQ, per germline.

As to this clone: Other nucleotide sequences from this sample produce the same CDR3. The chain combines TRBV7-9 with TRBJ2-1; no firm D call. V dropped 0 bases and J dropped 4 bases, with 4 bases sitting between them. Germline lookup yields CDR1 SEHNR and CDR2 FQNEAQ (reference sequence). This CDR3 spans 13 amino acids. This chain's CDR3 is CASSLAVYNEQFF. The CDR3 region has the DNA TGTGCCAGCAGCTTAGCAGTATACAATGAGCAGTTCTTC.

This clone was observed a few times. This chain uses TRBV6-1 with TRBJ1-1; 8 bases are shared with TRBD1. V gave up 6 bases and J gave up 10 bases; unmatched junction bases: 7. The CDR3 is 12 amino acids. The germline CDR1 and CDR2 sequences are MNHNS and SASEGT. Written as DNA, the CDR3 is TGTGCCAGCAGCTCGGACAGGGTGAGAGCTTTCTTT. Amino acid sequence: CASSSDRVRAFF.

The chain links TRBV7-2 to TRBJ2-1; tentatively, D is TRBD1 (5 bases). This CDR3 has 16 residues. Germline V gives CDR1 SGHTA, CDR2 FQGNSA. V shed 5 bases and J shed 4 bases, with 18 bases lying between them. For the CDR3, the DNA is TGTGCCAGCAGCACCCAGGGATCCGTCACTTACAATGAGCAGTTCTTC. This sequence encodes CASSTQGSVTYNEQFF.

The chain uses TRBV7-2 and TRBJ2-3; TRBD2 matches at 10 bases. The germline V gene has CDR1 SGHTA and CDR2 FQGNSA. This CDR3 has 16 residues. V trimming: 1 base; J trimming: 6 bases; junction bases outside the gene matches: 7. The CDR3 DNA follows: TGTGCCAGCAGCTTAGTCGGTAGCGGGGGGCTGGATACGCAGTATTTT. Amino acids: CASSLVGSGGLDTQYF. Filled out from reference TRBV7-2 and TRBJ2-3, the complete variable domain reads GAGVSQSPSNKVTEKGKDVELRCDPISGHTALYWYRQSLGQGLEFLIYFQGNSAPDKSGLPSDRFSAERTGGSVSTLTIQRTQQEDSAVYLCASSLVGSGGLDTQYFGPGTRLTVL.

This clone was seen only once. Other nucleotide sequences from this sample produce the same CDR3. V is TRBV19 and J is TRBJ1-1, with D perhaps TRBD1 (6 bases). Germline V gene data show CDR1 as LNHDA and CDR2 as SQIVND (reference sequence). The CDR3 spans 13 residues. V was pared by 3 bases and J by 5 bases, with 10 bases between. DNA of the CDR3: TGTGCCAGTAGTATTAGGGGGGGTACTGAAGCTTTCTTT. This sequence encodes CASSIRGGTEAFF.

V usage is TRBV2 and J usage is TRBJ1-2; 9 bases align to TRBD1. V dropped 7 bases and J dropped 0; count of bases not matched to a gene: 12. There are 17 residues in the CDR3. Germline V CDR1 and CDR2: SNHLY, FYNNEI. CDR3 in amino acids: CASIRTGTGRSNYGYTF. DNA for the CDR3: TGTGCCAGCATTCGTACCGGGACAGGGAGATCTAACTATGGCTACACCTTC.

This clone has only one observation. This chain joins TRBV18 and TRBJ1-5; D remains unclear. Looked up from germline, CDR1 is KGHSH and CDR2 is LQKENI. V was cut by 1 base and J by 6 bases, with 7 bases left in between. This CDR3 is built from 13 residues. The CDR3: CASSPQGSQPQHF. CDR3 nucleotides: TGTGCCAGCTCACCACAGGGTTCTCAGCCCCAGCATTTT. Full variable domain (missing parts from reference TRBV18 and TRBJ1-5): NAGVMQNPRHLVRRRGQEARLRCSPMKGHSHVYWYRQLPEEGLKFMVYLQKENIIDESGMPKERFSAEFPKEGPSILRIQQVVRGDSAAYFCASSPQGSQPQHFGDGTRLSIL.

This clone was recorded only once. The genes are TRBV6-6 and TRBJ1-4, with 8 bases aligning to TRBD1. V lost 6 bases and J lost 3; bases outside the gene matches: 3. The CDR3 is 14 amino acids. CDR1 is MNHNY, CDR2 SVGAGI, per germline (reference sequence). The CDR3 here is CASRQGVPNEKLFF. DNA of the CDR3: TGTGCCAGCAGACAGGGGGTTCCTAATGAAAAACTGTTTTTT.

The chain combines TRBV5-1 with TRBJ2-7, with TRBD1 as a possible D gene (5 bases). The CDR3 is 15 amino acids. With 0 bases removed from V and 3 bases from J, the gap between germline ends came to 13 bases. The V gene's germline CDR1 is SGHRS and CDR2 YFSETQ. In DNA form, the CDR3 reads TGCGCCAGCAGCTTGGGGGGCACAGAAAGCTACGAGCAGTACTTC. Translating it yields CASSLGGTESYEQYF.

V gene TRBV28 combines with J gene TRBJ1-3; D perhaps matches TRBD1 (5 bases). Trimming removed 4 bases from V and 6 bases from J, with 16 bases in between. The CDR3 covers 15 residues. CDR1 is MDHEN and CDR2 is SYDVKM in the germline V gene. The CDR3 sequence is CASSSPGTGSNTIYF. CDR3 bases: TGTGCCAGCAGTTCCCCAGGGACGGGCTCAAACACCATATATTTT. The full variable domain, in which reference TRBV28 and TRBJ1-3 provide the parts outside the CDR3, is DVKVTQSSRYLVKRTGEKVFLECVQDMDHENMFWYRQDPGLGLRLIYFSYDVKMKEKGDIPEGYSVSREKKERFSLILESASTNQTSMYLCASSSPGTGSNTIYFGEGSWLTVV.

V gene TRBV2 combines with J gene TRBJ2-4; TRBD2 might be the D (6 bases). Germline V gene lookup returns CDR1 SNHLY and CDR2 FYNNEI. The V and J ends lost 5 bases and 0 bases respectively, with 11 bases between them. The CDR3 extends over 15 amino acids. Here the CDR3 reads CASSFAGIAKNIQYF. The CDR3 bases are TGTGCCAGCAGTTTCGCGGGAATAGCCAAAAACATTCAGTACTTC.

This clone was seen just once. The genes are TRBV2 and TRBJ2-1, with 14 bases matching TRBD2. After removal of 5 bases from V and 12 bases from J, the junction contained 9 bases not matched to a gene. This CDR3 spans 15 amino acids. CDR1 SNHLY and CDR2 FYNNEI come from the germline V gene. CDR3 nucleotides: TGTGCCAGCAGTCTCGGGACTAGCGGGAGTATAGGGCAGTTCTTC. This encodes CASSLGTSGSIGQFF.

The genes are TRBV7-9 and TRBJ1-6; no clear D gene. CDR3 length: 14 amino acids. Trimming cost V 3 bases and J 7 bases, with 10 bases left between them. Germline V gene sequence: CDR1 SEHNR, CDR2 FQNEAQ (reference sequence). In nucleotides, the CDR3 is TGTGCCAGCAGCTTTTCCCGCCCAAATTCACCCCTCCACTTT. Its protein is CASSFSRPNSPLHF.

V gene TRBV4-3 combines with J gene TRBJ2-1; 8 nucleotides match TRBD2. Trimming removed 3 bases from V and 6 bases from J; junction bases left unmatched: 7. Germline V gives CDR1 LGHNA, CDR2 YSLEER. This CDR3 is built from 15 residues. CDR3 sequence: CASSHPGGTFNEQFF. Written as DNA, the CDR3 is TGCGCCAGCAGCCACCCGGGGGGGACTTTCAATGAGCAGTTCTTC.